This TCR beta chain was observed in a study of cytomegalovirus exposure and HLA in healthy donors. Points from the study as a whole: A later analysis found common viral pathogens apparently linked to several of the most significant clusters. As a later analysis showed, a missense DCLRE1C variant was linked to trimming of TCR beta V- and J-genes.

A multiplex PCR was run with 60 Vbeta primers and 13 Jbeta primers. Clones were sequenced by immunoSEQ multiplex PCR, and TCRdb holds only the in-frame ones, with some missing. Among 120,000 or so clones listed, over 70% were seen once. V dropped 5 bases and J dropped 8; count of bases not matched to a gene: 11. There are 14 residues in the CDR3. Germline V lookup: CDR1 MDHEN, CDR2 SYDVKM. A note on this clone: What it binds is not known.

The sequencing sample was made of PBMCs. The receptor was isolated from a woman in her fifties or sixties in good health and CMV-seronegative. This chain joins TRBV28 and TRBJ1-2; 7 nucleotides agree with TRBD1. CDR3 nucleotides: TGTGCCAGCAGTACAGGGGATGGAAATGGAGGCTACACCTTC. Residues: CASSTGDGNGGYTF.